Shown below are 11 T cell receptor beta chains from a single sample sequenced in a study of blood T cells in healthy people across ages. Through a sample-barcoded 5' primer and a J-beta primer mix, a second PCR was run for about 7 to 12 cycles. TCRdb independently ran MiXCR on the 5' RACE reads; one entry per CDR3 protein. Among about 730,000 distinct CDR3 sequences listed, around 40% were seen once. The sequencing sample was made of blood. The source of these receptors is a woman aged 60-75 years in good health.

The chain employs TRBV28 and TRBJ2-5; 7 bases are shared with TRBD2. The J call is in doubt because the DNA end fits TRBJ2-7 better. The CDR3 runs to 16 residues. Germline V lookup: CDR1 MDHEN, CDR2 SYDVKM. The CDR3 region is CASSLSIGAGDYEQYF. The CDR3, as DNA: TGTGCCAGCAGTTTATCAATTGGGGCGGGAGATTACGAGCAGTACTTC.

To note about this clonotype: A single base separates this from a much larger clone, so it may be a read error. The chain joins TRBV10-3 to TRBJ2-7, with D perhaps matching TRBD2 (6 bases). Germline-derived CDR1 and CDR2 are ENHRY and SYGVKD. This CDR3 comprises 14 residues. The V end was cut by 7 bases, the J end by 2 bases, with 15 bases between. As DNA, the CDR3 is TGTGCCATCAACCCGGGACTGTCCCCCTACGAGCAGTACTTC. Encoded protein: CAINPGLSPYEQYF.

In its sample, this clonotype was seen a few times. This sequence joins TRBV18 and TRBJ2-7; TRBD2 might be the D (6 bases). This CDR3 comprises 15 residues. Germline V gene lookup returns CDR1 KGHSH and CDR2 LQKENI. The V and J ends lost 0 bases and 2 bases respectively, with 11 bases between them. The CDR3 sequence: CASSPPDGTPYEQYF. As DNA, the CDR3 is TGTGCCAGCTCACCACCGGATGGGACTCCCTACGAGCAGTACTTC. Drawing the rest from reference TRBV18 and TRBJ2-7, the complete variable domain is NAGVMQNPRHLVRRRGQEARLRCSPMKGHSHVYWYRQLPEEGLKFMVYLQKENIIDESGMPKERFSAEFPKEGPSILRIQQVVRGDSAAYFCASSPPDGTPYEQYFGPGTRLTVT.

This clonotype has only one observation. This could be a read error, since a much larger clone is one nucleotide away. The chain combines TRBV12-3 or TRBV12-4 with TRBJ2-1; tentative D call: TRBD1 (6 bases). The CDR3 covers 15 residues. CDR3 region: CASNQEADSYNVQFF. Written as DNA, the CDR3 is TGTGCCAGCAACCAGGAGGCGGACAGCTACAATGTGCAGTTCTTC.

This chain connects TRBV7-7 to TRBJ2-5, with 8 positions matching TRBD2. The CDR3 contains 13 residues. Germline V CDR1 and CDR2: SSHAT, FNYEAQ (reference sequence). V shed 11 bases and J 4 bases; nucleotides not matched to a gene: 9. This CDR3 reads CASLLAGGETQYF. The CDR3 DNA reads as TGTGCCTCCCTTCTTGCGGGGGGAGAGACCCAGTACTTC. Drawing the rest from reference TRBV7-7 and TRBJ2-5, the complete variable domain is GAGVSQSPRYKVTKRGQDVTLRCDPISSHATLYWYQQALGQGPEFLTYFNYEAQPDKSGLPSDRFSAERPEGSISTLTIQRTEQRDSAMYRCASLLAGGETQYFGPGTRLLVL.

The rearrangement links TRBV29-1 to TRBJ2-5; D gene uncertain. The last part of the DNA fits TRBJ2-7 better; the J call may be wrong. The CDR3 extends over 13 amino acids. Germline CDR1 SQVTM, CDR2 ANQGSEA. The chain's CDR3 is CSVVGPHAYEQYF. The CDR3 DNA sequence: TGCAGCGTGGTCGGACCGCACGCCTACGAGCAGTACTTC.

A few counts support this clonotype. V gene TRBV5-1 combines with J gene TRBJ1-2, with a tentative D call TRBD1 (5 bases). Germline V gene sequence: CDR1 SGHRS, CDR2 YFSETQ. The V end was cut by 4 bases, the J end by 6 bases, with 19 bases between. The CDR3 runs to 15 residues. In DNA, the CDR3 is TGCGCCAGCAGCCCATACAACCACGAACAGGATGGCTACACCTTC. This gives the protein CASSPYNHEQDGYTF.

This chain uses TRBV30 with TRBJ1-1; the match to TRBD1 covers 9 bases. J lost 0 bases, V lost 2 bases, and 10 bases had no gene match. Germline CDR1 and CDR2: GTSNPN and SVGIG (reference sequence). This CDR3 has 17 amino acids. DNA for the CDR3: TGTGCCTGGAGTACCTACCCCACAGGGGGCATGAACACTGAAGCTTTCTTT. This codes for CAWSTYPTGGMNTEAFF.

This clonotype appeared many times. The V and J genes are TRBV3-1 and TRBJ2-3, with D maybe TRBD2 (7 bases). Germline V CDR1 and CDR2: LGHDT, YNNKEL (reference sequence). Trimming cost V 8 bases and J 0 bases, with 12 bases left between them. The CDR3 consists of 14 residues. The chain's CDR3 is CASARGASTDTQYF. In DNA, the CDR3 is TGTGCCAGCGCCCGGGGGGCTAGCACAGATACGCAGTATTTT.

The sample holds many counts of this clonotype. The chain couples TRBV12-3 or TRBV12-4 to TRBJ1-2, with 8 bases aligning to TRBD1. The CDR3 has 13 residues. Germline trimming cut 4 bases from V and 8 bases from J; bases unmatched to any gene: 6. CDR3 coding DNA: TGTGCCAGCAGTTCTGGACAGGGAGGAGGCTACACCTTC. Its protein is CASSSGQGGGYTF.

The V and J genes are TRBV20-1 and TRBJ2-7, with unresolved D. Near its end, the DNA agrees better with TRBJ2-5, so the J call may be wrong. CDR3 length equals 12 residues. Per the germline V gene, CDR1 is DFQATT and CDR2 is SNEGSKA (reference sequence). CDR3 bases: TGCAGTGCTAGAGAGCTGGAAGAGACCCAGTACTTC. Its translation: CSARELEETQYF.